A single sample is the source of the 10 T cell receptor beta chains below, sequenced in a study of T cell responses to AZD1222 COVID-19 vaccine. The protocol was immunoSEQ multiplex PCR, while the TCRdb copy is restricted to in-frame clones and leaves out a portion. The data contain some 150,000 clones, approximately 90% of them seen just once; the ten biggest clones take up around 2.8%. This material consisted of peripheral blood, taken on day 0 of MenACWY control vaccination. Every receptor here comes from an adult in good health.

The CDR3 DNA reads as TGTGCCAGCAGTCGGGACCATGGGCCCCAGCATTTT. Its translation: CASSRDHGPQHF. The rearrangement links TRBV28 to TRBJ1-5; TRBD1 is a possible D gene (5 bases). Germline V gene sequence: CDR1 MDHEN, CDR2 SYDVKM. Deletions cut 5 bases from V and 9 bases from J, with 11 bases between. CDR3 length: 12 residues.

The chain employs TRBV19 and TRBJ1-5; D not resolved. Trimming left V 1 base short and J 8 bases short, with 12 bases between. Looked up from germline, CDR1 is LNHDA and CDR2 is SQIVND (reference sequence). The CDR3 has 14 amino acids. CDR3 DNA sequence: TGTGCCAGTAGTATAGGTGTCCCTCGGGAGCCCCAGCATTTT. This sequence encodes CASSIGVPREPQHF.

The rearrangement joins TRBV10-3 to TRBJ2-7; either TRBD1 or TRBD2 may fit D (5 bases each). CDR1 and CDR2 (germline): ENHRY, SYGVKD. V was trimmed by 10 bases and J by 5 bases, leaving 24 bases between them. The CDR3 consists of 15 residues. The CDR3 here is CATQSTGWGSDEQYF. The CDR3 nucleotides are TGTGCCACCCAAAGTACGGGGTGGGGGAGCGACGAGCAGTACTTC.

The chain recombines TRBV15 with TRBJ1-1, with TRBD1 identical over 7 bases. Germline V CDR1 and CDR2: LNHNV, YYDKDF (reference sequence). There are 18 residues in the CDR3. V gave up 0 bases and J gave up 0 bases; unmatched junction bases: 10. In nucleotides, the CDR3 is TGTGCCACCAGCAGAGAACCACAATCGGGACAGATGAACACTGAAGCTTTCTTT. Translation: CATSREPQSGQMNTEAFF.

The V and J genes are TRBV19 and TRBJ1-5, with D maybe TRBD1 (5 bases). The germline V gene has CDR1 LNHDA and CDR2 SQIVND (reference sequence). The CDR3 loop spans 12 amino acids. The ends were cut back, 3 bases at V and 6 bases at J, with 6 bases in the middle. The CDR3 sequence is CASSIRVQPQHF. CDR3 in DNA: TGTGCCAGTAGTATCAGGGTTCAGCCCCAGCATTTT.

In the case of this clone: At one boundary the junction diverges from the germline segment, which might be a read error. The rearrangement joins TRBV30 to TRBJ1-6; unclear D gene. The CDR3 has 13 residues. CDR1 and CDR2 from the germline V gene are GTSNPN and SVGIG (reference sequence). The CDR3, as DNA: TGTGCCTGGAGGTTGGACCGAATTTCAGCCCTCCACTTT. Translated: CAWRLDRISALHF. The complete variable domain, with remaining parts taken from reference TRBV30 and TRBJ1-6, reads SQTIHQWPATLVQPVGSPLSLECTVEGTSNPNLYWYRQAAGRGLQLLFYSVGIGQISSEVPQNLSASRPQDRQFILSSKKLLLSDSGFYLCAWRLDRISALHFGNGTRLTVT.

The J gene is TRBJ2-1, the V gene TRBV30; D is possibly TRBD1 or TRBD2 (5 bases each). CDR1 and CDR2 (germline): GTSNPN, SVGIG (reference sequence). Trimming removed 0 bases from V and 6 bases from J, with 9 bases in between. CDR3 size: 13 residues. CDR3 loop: CAWSVRGSNEQFF. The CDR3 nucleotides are TGTGCCTGGAGTGTACGGGGCAGCAATGAGCAGTTCTTC.

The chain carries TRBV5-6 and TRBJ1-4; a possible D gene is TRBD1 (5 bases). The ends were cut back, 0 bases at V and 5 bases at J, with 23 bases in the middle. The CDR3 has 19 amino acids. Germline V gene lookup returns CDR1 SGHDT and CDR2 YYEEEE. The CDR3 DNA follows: TGTGCCAGCAGCTTGGCCTCGCGGGGCAGGCGCTTGGGGAATGAAAAACTGTTTTTT. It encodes CASSLASRGRRLGNEKLFF.

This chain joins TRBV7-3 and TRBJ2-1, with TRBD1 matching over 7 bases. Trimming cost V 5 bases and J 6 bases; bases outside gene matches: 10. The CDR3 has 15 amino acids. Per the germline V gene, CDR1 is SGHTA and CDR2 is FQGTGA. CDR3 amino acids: CASSIRAGGGNEQFF. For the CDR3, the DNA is TGTGCCAGCAGCATAAGGGCAGGGGGTGGCAATGAGCAGTTCTTC.

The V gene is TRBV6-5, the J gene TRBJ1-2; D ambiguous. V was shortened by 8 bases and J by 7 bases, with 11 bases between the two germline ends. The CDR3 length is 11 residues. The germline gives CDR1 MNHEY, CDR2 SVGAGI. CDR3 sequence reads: CASHSEGGYTF. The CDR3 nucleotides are TGTGCCAGCCATTCAGAGGGTGGCTACACCTTC.